This passage covers 32 T cell receptor beta chains from one sample sequenced in a study of T cell responses to AZD1222 COVID-19 vaccine. Profiled with immunoSEQ multiplex PCR; TCRdb holds only in-frame clones, not every one. Among roughly 160,000 clones, approximately 90% were seen once, and the ten largest hold 6.9%. Sequenced material: peripheral blood, taken on day 0 of AZD1222 vaccination. Source of these receptors: an adult in good health.

V gene TRBV13 combines with J gene TRBJ2-7; D is undetermined. The V gene's germline CDR1 is PRHDT and CDR2 FYEKMQ (reference sequence). V was pared by 3 bases and J by 7 bases, with 16 bases between. The CDR3 runs 14 residues. CDR3 DNA: TGTGCCAGCAGCTTTGCCCCTATGGGGTATGAGCAGTACGTC. Its translation: CASSFAPMGYEQYV.

This clone has a single count. This rearrangement joins TRBV27 to TRBJ1-2, with TRBD1 matching over 8 bases. The CDR3 sequence is 14 residues long. CDR1 MNHEY and CDR2 SMNVEV come from the germline V gene (reference sequence). The junction had 5 bases not matched to a gene; V was cut back by 3 bases and J by 5 bases. The CDR3 DNA reads TGTGCCAGCAGTTTCGCAGGGGGCTTGTATGGCTACACCTTC. It is translated as CASSFAGGLYGYTF.

This chain joins TRBV11-2 and TRBJ1-3; D is undetermined. CDR3 size: 14 residues. With 1 base removed from V and 7 bases from J, the gap between germline ends came to 11 bases. CDR1 is SGHAT and CDR2 is FQNNGV in the germline V gene. CDR3 sequence: CASSLGQAGNTIYF. CDR3 DNA sequence: TGTGCCAGCAGCTTAGGGCAGGCCGGGAACACCATATATTTT.

This chain connects TRBV6-1 to TRBJ2-5; D is possibly TRBD1 (6 bases). The V and J ends lost 0 bases and 0 bases respectively, with 8 bases between them. CDR3 size: 15 residues. Per germline, CDR1 MNHNS and CDR2 SASEGT. CDR3 DNA sequence: TGTGCCAGCAGTGAAGCTACAGGGTACCAAGAGACCCAGTACTTC. This translates into CASSEATGYQETQYF.

This clone was detected only a few times. The chain has TRBV19 and TRBJ1-5, with 7 bases matching TRBD1. Per the germline V gene, CDR1 is LNHDA and CDR2 is SQIVND (reference sequence). J gave up 7 bases and V 6 bases, and 6 bases lay outside the gene matches. The CDR3 is made up of 13 amino acids. CDR3 bases: TGTGCCAGTAGCACAGGGGTGAGCCAGCCCCAGCATTTT. This translates into CASSTGVSQPQHF.

The CDR3 here is CASSHKTGDRVTGELFF. The CDR3 DNA is TGTGCCAGCAGTCACAAAACCGGGGACAGGGTGACCGGGGAGCTGTTTTTT. The chain joins TRBV27 to TRBJ2-2; 9 bases fit TRBD1. This CDR3 region has 17 residues. J was trimmed by 5 bases and V by 5 bases; bases with no gene match: 12. Germline CDR1 and CDR2: MNHEY and SMNVEV (reference sequence).

The chain joins TRBV6-2 or TRBV6-3 to TRBJ2-6; no clear D. This CDR3 is built from 16 residues. V lost 6 bases and J lost 1, with 13 bases in between. Germline loops: CDR1 MNHEY, CDR2 SVGEGT. CDR3 sequence: CASSPSMGSGANVLTF. CDR3 bases: TGTGCCAGCAGCCCTTCCATGGGATCTGGGGCCAACGTCCTGACTTTC.

This clone was detected a few times. The same CDR3 can be traced to other DNA sequences in this sample. This chain links TRBV7-3 with TRBJ1-1; TRBD1 matches at 7 bases. Trimming cost V 2 bases and J 1 base; bases outside gene matches: 1. Germline loops: CDR1 SGHTA, CDR2 FQGTGA. This CDR3 spans 14 amino acids. The CDR3: CASSLDRENTEAFF. The CDR3 DNA is TGTGCCAGCAGCTTAGACAGGGAGAACACTGAAGCTTTCTTT.

The chain employs TRBV6-4 and TRBJ2-1, with 13 nucleotides matching TRBD2. V trimming: 5 bases; J trimming: 6 bases; junction bases outside the gene matches: 4. CDR3 length equals 15 residues. Germline CDR1 reads MRHNA; CDR2 reads SNTAGT. CDR3 DNA: TGTGCCAGCAGTCCCACTAGCGGGGGGGCCAATGAGCAGTTCTTC. Amino acids: CASSPTSGGANEQFF.

The CDR3, as DNA: TGTGCCAGCACCCCCGGGCCAAACACCGGGGAGCTGTTTTTT. Its translation is CASTPGPNTGELFF. V is TRBV5-5 and J is TRBJ2-2; D call uncertain. Germline V lookup: CDR1 SGHKS, CDR2 YYEKEE (reference sequence). The CDR3 spans 14 residues. V lost 6 bases and J 2 bases, leaving 11 bases between the germline ends. The whole variable domain, remainder taken from reference TRBV5-5 and TRBJ2-2, is DAGVTQSPTHLIKTRGQQVTLRCSPISGHKSVSWYQQVLGQGPQFIFQYYEKEERGRGNFPDRFSARQFPNYSSELNVNALLLGDSALYLCASTPGPNTGELFFGEGSRLTVL.

This sequence joins TRBV29-1 and TRBJ1-2; a weak D match, TRBD1 (5 bases). The CDR3 is 15 amino acids. CDR1 is SQVTM, CDR2 ANQGSEA, per germline. Deletions cut 0 bases from V and 0 bases from J, with 11 bases between. The CDR3 sequence: CSVEDGAEANYGYTF. CDR3 nucleotides: TGCAGCGTTGAAGATGGGGCGGAAGCTAACTATGGCTACACCTTC.

This clone turned up a few times. The genes are TRBV5-6 and TRBJ2-7; possible D gene TRBD1, 5 bases. V dropped 3 bases and J dropped 2 bases, with 12 bases sitting between them. The germline gives CDR1 SGHDT, CDR2 YYEEEE. The CDR3 is 14 residues long. CDR3 loop: CASSSSDSPYEQYF. CDR3 nucleotides: TGTGCCAGCAGCTCCTCCGACAGTCCCTACGAGCAGTACTTC.

This clone was seen just once. CDR3 amino acids: CASSVADSGNTIYF. The CDR3 DNA is TGTGCCAGCAGCGTCGCCGACTCTGGAAACACCATATATTTT. The rearrangement joins TRBV9 to TRBJ1-3; D gene ambiguous. The germline CDR1 and CDR2 sequences are SGDLS and YYNGEE. V was cut by 2 bases and J by 0 bases, with 6 bases left in between. There are 14 residues in the CDR3.

The chain has TRBV6-5 and TRBJ1-1; D unresolved. This CDR3 has 14 amino acids. Per germline, CDR1 MNHEY and CDR2 SVGAGI. Trimming pared 0 bases from V and 4 bases from J, leaving 9 bases between. As DNA, the CDR3 is TGTGCCAGCAGTTACTCTAACGCGGCCACTGAAGCTTTCTTT. Translated: CASSYSNAATEAFF.

In this sample, this clone turned up once. The chain employs TRBV3-1 (or the pseudogene TRBV3-2) and TRBJ1-1; D gene ambiguous. Germline-derived CDR1 and CDR2 are LGHDT and YNNKEL (reference sequence). The CDR3 totals 14 residues. With 4 bases removed from V and 3 bases from J, the gap between germline ends came to 12 bases. This CDR3 reads CASSRRPRDTEAFF. DNA for the CDR3: TGTGCCAGCAGCCGTAGACCAAGGGACACTGAAGCTTTCTTT.

For the CDR3, the DNA is TGTGCCAGCAGCTCCCGCGGGGGACAGGGGTCTGGATACTATGGCTACACCTTC. It specifies CASSSRGGQGSGYYGYTF. This chain links TRBV7-9 with TRBJ1-2, with TRBD1 matching over 10 bases. With V trimmed by 4 bases and J by 3 bases, 14 bases remained unmatched. The CDR3 consists of 18 residues. Germline loops: CDR1 SEHNR, CDR2 FQNEAQ (reference sequence).

V is TRBV5-1 and J is TRBJ2-5, with D perhaps matching TRBD1 (5 bases). Germline V gene data show CDR1 as SGHRS and CDR2 as YFSETQ. The CDR3 contains 14 residues. V lost 0 bases and J lost 5, with 11 bases in between. In nucleotides, the CDR3 is TGCGCCAGCAGCTTGGAACAGGTCCTGGAGACCCAGTACTTC. Translation gives CASSLEQVLETQYF.

This sequence joins TRBV18 and TRBJ1-2; D unclear. The germline V gene encodes CDR1 KGHSH and CDR2 LQKENI. The CDR3 length is 14 residues. V was cut by 2 bases and J by 1 base, with 8 bases left in between. The DNA for the CDR3 is TGTGCCAGCTCACCAGTTGGGTTTAACTATGGCTACACCTTC. It codes for CASSPVGFNYGYTF.

The chain carries TRBV7-3 and TRBJ2-3; 7 bases fit TRBD2. CDR3 size: 15 residues. V shed 5 bases and J 4 bases; nucleotides not matched to a gene: 9. Germline values: CDR1 SGHTA, CDR2 FQGTGA. The CDR3 bases are TGTGCCAGCAGCGAGAGCGGGGTGAGGGCAGATACGCAGTATTTT. It yields the protein CASSESGVRADTQYF.

There are a few counts of this clone. For the CDR3, the DNA is TGTGCCAGCAGTATGACTCCTTACGAGCAGTACTTC. Amino acids: CASSMTPYEQYF. The chain carries TRBV27 and TRBJ2-7; D is unclear. The CDR3 is 12 residues long. Germline assignment: CDR1 MNHEY and CDR2 SMNVEV (reference sequence). The V gene lost 5 bases and the J gene lost 4 bases, with 9 bases spanning the gap.

This chain uses TRBV7-6 with TRBJ2-2, with D uncertain. The CDR3 runs to 14 residues. The V end lost 5 bases, the J end lost 1 base, and 8 bases lay between the germline ends. Germline lookup yields CDR1 SGHVS and CDR2 FNYEAQ. The CDR3 spells CASSPDQNTGELFF. The CDR3, as DNA: TGTGCCAGCAGCCCTGACCAGAACACCGGGGAGCTGTTTTTT. Filled out from reference TRBV7-6 and TRBJ2-2, the complete variable domain reads GAGVSQSPRYKVTKRGQDVALRCDPISGHVSLYWYRQALGQGPEFLTYFNYEAQQDKSGLPNDRFSAERPEGSISTLTIQRTEQRDSAMYRCASSPDQNTGELFFGEGSRLTVL.

V and J are TRBV5-1 and TRBJ2-5; D perhaps matches TRBD2 (5 bases). Germline V gene lookup returns CDR1 SGHRS and CDR2 YFSETQ. The CDR3 is 13 amino acids. With 2 bases removed from V and 5 bases from J, the gap between germline ends came to 10 bases. CDR3 in DNA: TGCGCCAGCAGCTTCGGCGGCGGGGAGACCCAGTACTTC. This gives the protein CASSFGGGETQYF. Based on the CDR3 plus reference TRBV5-1 and TRBJ2-5, the full variable domain is KAGVTQTPRYLIKTRGQQVTLSCSPISGHRSVSWYQQTPGQGLQFLFEYFSETQRNKGNFPGRFSGRQFSNSRSEMNVSTLELGDSALYLCASSFGGGETQYFGPGTRLLVL.

This chain connects TRBV19 to TRBJ1-5; 10 positions agree with TRBD1. Germline V gives CDR1 LNHDA, CDR2 SQIVND (reference sequence). The CDR3 covers 16 residues. V was pared by 7 bases and J by 6 bases, with 12 bases of the junction left unmatched. The CDR3 region is CASIDRGLGFGQPQHF. DNA of the CDR3: TGTGCCAGTATCGACAGGGGGCTTGGGTTTGGTCAGCCCCAGCATTTT.

This clone was counted once. This chain links TRBV7-9 with TRBJ1-1; 7 positions agree with TRBD1. Germline CDR1 and CDR2: SEHNR and FQNEAQ (reference sequence). There are 16 residues in the CDR3. V lost 1 base to trimming and J lost 1 base; unmatched junction nucleotides: 6. The CDR3 coding sequence is TGTGCCAGCAGCTTAGGACAGGGTAGCACGAACACTGAAGCTTTCTTT. It codes for CASSLGQGSTNTEAFF.

The chain carries TRBV7-3 and TRBJ2-6; D may match TRBD1 or TRBD2 (5 bases each). This CDR3 has 18 amino acids. The V end lost 1 base, the J end lost 0 bases, and 13 bases lay between the germline ends. Germline CDR1 SGHTA, CDR2 FQGTGA. The CDR3 sequence is CASSLRFQGVSGANVLTF. In DNA, the CDR3 is TGTGCCAGCAGCTTAAGGTTCCAGGGAGTCTCTGGGGCCAACGTCCTGACTTTC. The full variable domain, in which reference TRBV7-3 and TRBJ2-6 provide the parts outside the CDR3, is GAGVSQTPSNKVTEKGKYVELRCDPISGHTALYWYRQSLGQGPEFLIYFQGTGAADDSGLPNDRFFAVRPEGSVSTLKIQRTERGDSAVYLCASSLRFQGVSGANVLTFGAGSRLTVL.

About this clone itself: The junction differs from germline at one of its ends, possibly a read error. The chain couples TRBV7-6 to TRBJ2-5; D is perhaps TRBD1 or TRBD2 (5 bases each). CDR1 is SGHVS and CDR2 is FNYEAQ in the germline V gene. The length of the CDR3 is 14 residues. The CDR3 reads CAGSYGGNQETQYF. CDR3 in DNA: TGTGCCGGCAGCTATGGGGGTAACCAAGAGACCCAGTACTTC.

The CDR3 sequence is CASRQVGSNQPQHF. CDR3 DNA sequence: TGCGCCAGCAGACAGGTAGGGAGCAATCAGCCCCAGCATTTT. The rearrangement uses TRBV4-1 and TRBJ1-5; perhaps TRBD1 as D (5 bases). The germline V and J ends were trimmed by 6 bases and 1 base, with 10 bases remaining between them. The germline V gene has CDR1 MGHRA and CDR2 YSYEKL. There are 14 residues in the CDR3.

The chain combines TRBV27 with TRBJ1-5; D not certain. V shed 2 bases and J shed 2 bases, with 4 bases lying between them. This CDR3 has 13 amino acids. CDR1 MNHEY and CDR2 SMNVEV come from the germline V gene (reference sequence). In DNA, the CDR3 is TGTGCCAGCAGTTTACTGGGCAATCAGCCCCAGCATTTT. Amino acids: CASSLLGNQPQHF.

The V call is TRBV10-3, the J call TRBJ1-4; the D is unclear. With 8 bases removed from V and 4 bases from J, the gap between germline ends came to 11 bases. The germline V gene has CDR1 ENHRY and CDR2 SYGVKD. This CDR3 is 13 amino acids long. DNA of the CDR3: TGTGCCATCCGCGGAGGAAATAATGAAAAACTGTTTTTT. Translation gives CAIRGGNNEKLFF.

In this sample, this clone turned up once. The chain is built from TRBV3-1 (or the pseudogene TRBV3-2) and TRBJ1-2; tentatively, D is TRBD1 (6 bases). This CDR3 spans 11 amino acids. Germline assignment: CDR1 LGHDT and CDR2 YNNKEL (reference sequence). V was cut by 7 bases and J by 8 bases, with 11 bases left in between. As DNA, the CDR3 is TGTGCCAGCACAGGGGTTCGGGGCTACACCTTC. Translated, it gives CASTGVRGYTF.

The chain links TRBV10-3 to TRBJ1-5; 10 bases map to TRBD1. Germline V gives CDR1 ENHRY, CDR2 SYGVKD. V lost 2 bases, J lost 6 bases, and 4 bases stayed unmatched. CDR3 length equals 15 residues. DNA of the CDR3: TGTGCCATCAGTGAGGGGGGGACAGGGGTTCAGCCCCAGCATTTT. It yields the protein CAISEGGTGVQPQHF.

The chain employs TRBV6-2 or TRBV6-3 and TRBJ2-2; D possibly corresponds to TRBD2 (5 bases). Germline V lookup: CDR1 MNHEY, CDR2 SVGEGT. This CDR3 contains 14 residues. V was trimmed by 5 bases and J by 1 base, leaving 8 bases between them. The CDR3 DNA reads as TGTGCCAGCAGTCGAGGGAGGAACACCGGGGAGCTGTTTTTT. It encodes CASSRGRNTGELFF.